This T cell receptor (beta chain) derives from a study of blood T cell repertoires in COVID-19. Trimming took off 3 bases at V and 4 bases at J, with 19 bases between the two ends. The CDR3 totals 16 residues. From germline, CDR1 is SGHNT and CDR2 YYREEE (reference sequence). This table comes from immunoSEQ multiplex PCR, and its TCRdb copy is limited to in-frame clones, with some not included. The sample includes approximately 300,000 clones, more than 85% of them seen just once. Sequencing input: peripheral blood. The chain employs TRBV5-4 and TRBJ2-5; D perhaps matches TRBD1 (6 bases). The TCR comes from a man aged 25 to 40 with acute or convalescent COVID-19. The chain's CDR3 is CASSSPLGGGRETQYF. CDR3 in DNA: TGTGCCAGCAGCTCGCCACTAGGGGGTGGGAGAGAGACCCAGTACTTC.